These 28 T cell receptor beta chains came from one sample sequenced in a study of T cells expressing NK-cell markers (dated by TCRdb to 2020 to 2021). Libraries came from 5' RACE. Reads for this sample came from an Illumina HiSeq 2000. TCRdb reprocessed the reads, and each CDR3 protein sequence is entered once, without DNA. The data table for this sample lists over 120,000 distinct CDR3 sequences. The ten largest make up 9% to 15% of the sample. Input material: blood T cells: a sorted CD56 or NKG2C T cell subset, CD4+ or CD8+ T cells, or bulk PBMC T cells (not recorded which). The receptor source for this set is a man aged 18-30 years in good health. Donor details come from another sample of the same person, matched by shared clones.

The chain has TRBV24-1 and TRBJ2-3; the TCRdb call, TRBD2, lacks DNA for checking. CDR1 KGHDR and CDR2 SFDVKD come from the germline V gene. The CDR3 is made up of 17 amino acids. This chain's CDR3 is CATSDFGAGGSTDTQYF.

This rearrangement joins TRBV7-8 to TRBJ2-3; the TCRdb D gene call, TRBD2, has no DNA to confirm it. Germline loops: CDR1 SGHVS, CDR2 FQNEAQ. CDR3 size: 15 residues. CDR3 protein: CASSSPLAGTDTQYF.

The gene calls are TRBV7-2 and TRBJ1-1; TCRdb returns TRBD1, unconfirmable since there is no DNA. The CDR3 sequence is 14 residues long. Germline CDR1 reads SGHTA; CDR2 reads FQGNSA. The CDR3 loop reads CASSLWDPGTEAFF.

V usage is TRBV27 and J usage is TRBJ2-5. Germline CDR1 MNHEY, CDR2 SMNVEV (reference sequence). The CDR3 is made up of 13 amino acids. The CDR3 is CASSFKSAGTQYF.

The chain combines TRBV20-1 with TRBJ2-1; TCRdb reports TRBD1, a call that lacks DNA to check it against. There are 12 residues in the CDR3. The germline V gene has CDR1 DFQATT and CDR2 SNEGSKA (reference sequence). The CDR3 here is CSAGGGYNEQFF.

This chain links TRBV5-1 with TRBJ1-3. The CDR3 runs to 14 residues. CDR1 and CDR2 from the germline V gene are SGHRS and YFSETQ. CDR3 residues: CASSQRDSGNTIYF. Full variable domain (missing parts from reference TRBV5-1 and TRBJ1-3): KAGVTQTPRYLIKTRGQQVTLSCSPISGHRSVSWYQQTPGQGLQFLFEYFSETQRNKGNFPGRFSGRQFSNSRSEMNVSTLELGDSALYLCASSQRDSGNTIYFGEGSWLTVV.

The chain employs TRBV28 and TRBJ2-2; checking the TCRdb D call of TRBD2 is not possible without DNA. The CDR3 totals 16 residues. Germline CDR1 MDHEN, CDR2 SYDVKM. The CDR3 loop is CASSPPLRERSGELFF.

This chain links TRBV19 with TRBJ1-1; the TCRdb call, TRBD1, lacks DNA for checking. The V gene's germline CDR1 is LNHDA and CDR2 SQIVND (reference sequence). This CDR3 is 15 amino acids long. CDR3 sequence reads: CASSRRTGGNTEAFF.

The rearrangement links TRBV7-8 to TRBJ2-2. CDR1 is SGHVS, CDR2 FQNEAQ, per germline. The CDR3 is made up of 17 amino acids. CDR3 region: CASSLTGSGKNTGELFF.

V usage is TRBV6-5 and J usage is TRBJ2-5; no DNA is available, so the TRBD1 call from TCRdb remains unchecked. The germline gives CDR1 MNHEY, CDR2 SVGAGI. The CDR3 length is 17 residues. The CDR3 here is CASSYGTSDRDQETQYF.

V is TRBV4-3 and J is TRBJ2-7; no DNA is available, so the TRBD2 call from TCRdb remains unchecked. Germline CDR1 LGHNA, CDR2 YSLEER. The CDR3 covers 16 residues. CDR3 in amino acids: CASSQDRTSGISEQYF.

The CDR3 loop is CSVETGTTNTGELFF. The V gene is TRBV29-1, the J gene TRBJ2-2; no DNA is available, so the TRBD2 call from TCRdb remains unchecked. Germline-derived CDR1 and CDR2 are SQVTM and ANQGSEA. This CDR3 is built from 15 residues.

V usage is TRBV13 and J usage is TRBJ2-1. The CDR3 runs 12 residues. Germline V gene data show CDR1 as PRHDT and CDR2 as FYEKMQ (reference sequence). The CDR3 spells CASSLESNEQFF.

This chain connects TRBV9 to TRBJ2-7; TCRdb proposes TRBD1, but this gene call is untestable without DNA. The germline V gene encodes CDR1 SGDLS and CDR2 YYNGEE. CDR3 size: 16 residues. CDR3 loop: CASSPSAGGGSYEQYF.

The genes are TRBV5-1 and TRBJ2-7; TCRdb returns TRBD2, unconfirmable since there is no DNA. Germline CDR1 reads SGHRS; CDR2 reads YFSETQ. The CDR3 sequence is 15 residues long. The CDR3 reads CASSLGGLAVYEQYF.

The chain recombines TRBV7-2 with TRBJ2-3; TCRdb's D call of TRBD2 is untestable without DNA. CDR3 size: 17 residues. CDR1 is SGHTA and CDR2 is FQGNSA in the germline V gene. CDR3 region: CASSHLWGERGTDTQYF.

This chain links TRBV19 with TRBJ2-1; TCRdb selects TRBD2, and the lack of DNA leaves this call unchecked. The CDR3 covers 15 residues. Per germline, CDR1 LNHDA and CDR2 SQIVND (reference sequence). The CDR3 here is CATNAPVRSYNEQFF.

CDR3 in amino acids: CASSQGRAATNEKLFF. The chain combines TRBV4-3 with TRBJ1-4. CDR1 and CDR2 (germline): LGHNA, YSLEER. The CDR3 contains 16 residues.

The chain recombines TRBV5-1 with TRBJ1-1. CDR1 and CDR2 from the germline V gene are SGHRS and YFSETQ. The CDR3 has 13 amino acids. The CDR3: CASSLRLGTEAFF.

This chain's CDR3 is CASLGVGETQYF. The rearrangement joins TRBV6-6 to TRBJ2-5; TCRdb lists TRBD1, though no DNA is available to test this call. Germline assignment: CDR1 MNHNY and CDR2 SVGAGI (reference sequence). The CDR3 is 12 amino acids.

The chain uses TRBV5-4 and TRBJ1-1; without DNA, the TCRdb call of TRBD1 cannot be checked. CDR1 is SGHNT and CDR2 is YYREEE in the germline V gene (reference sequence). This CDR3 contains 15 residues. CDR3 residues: CASSPYRERNTEAFF.

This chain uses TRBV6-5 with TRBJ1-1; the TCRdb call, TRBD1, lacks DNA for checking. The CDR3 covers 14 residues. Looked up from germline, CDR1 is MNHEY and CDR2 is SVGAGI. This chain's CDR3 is CASSYLAGGGEAFF.

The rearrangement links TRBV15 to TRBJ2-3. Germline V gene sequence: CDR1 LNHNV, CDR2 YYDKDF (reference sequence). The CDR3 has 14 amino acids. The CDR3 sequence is CATGSGAFTDTQYF.

CDR3 sequence: CASSDRGSDYNEQFF. The rearrangement uses TRBV2 and TRBJ2-1. Germline lookup yields CDR1 SNHLY and CDR2 FYNNEI. The CDR3 is made up of 15 amino acids. Full variable domain (remainder filled in from reference TRBV2 and TRBJ2-1): EPEVTQTPSHQVTQMGQEVILRCVPISNHLYFYWYRQILGQKVEFLVSFYNNEISEKSEIFDDQFSVERPDGSNFTLKIRSTKLEDSAMYFCASSDRGSDYNEQFFGPGTRLTVL.

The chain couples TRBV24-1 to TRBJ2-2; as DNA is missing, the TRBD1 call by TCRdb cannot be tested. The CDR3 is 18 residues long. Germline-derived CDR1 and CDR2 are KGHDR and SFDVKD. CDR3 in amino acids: CATSEAQGWGIDTGELFF.

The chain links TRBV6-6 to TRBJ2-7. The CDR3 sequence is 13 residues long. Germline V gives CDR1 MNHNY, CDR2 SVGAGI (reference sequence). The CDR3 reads CASRYTDPYEQYF.

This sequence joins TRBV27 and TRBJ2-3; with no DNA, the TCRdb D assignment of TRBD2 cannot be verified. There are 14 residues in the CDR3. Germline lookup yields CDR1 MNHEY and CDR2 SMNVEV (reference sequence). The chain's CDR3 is CASTLGPFTDTQYF.

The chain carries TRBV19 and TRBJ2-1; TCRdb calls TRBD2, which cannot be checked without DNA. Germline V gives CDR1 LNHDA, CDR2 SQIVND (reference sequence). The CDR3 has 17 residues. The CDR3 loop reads CASSDGAIRRGDNEQFF.